The text below deals with one T cell receptor (beta chain). The sample originates from a study of cytomegalovirus exposure and HLA in healthy donors. The PCR had 60 Vbeta and 13 Jbeta primers. This table comes from immunoSEQ multiplex PCR, and its TCRdb copy is limited to in-frame clones, with some not included. The sample contains 250,000 or so clones, 75% to 85% of which appear only once. Per germline, CDR1 MNHNS and CDR2 SASEGT. V was pared by 2 bases and J by 6 bases, with 11 bases between. CDR3 length: 14 residues. The chain uses TRBV6-1 and TRBJ1-3; D gene uncertain. Input material: PBMCs. This sequence was found in a woman aged 60 to 75 in good health and CMV-seropositive. This CDR3 reads CASSESGGENTIYF. In DNA form, the CDR3 reads TGTGCCAGCAGTGAATCTGGCGGGGAAAACACCATATATTTT.